A selection of T cell receptor beta chains follows, all from one sample in a study of CD8 T cells in ankylosing spondylitis. TCRdb processed the 5' RACE reads anew with MiXCR; each CDR3 protein has one entry. This table holds roughly 35,000 distinct CDR3 sequences, approximately 15% found once. Material: blood. These receptors were obtained from a male donor with ankylosing spondylitis or in good health (not recorded which). The conserved cysteine and the conserved F or W are not part of the CDR3 here.

TRBV10-3	TRBJ2-3	AISSPLAGGHADTQY
TRBV20-1	TRBJ2-3	SASLFGFGDTQY
TRBV12-3/TRBV12-4	TRBJ2-1	ASSLDRGDEQF
TRBV27	TRBJ2-2	ASSFWGVTGELF
TRBV7-9	TRBJ2-7	ASSPDRGGVYEQY
TRBV12-3/TRBV12-4	TRBJ2-2	ASSPGTGDGELF
TRBV12-3/TRBV12-4	TRBJ2-2	ASSLTSGSTGELF
TRBV3-1	TRBJ2-3	ASSQDGRTDTQY
TRBV3-1	TRBJ2-2	ASSLGQGRATGELF
TRBV4-3	TRBJ2-2	ASSPAGLAANTGELF
TRBV5-1	TRBJ1-1	ASSFIGRNTEAF
TRBV19	TRBJ2-3	ASSILQDYGTDTQY
TRBV12-3/TRBV12-4	TRBJ2-3	ASSLTGGGDTQY
TRBV5-1	TRBJ2-3	ASMTDSWADTQY
TRBV27	TRBJ1-6	ASSLLQAGDSPLH
TRBV10-3	TRBJ2-1	AISSGTSGYNEQF
TRBV7-2	TRBJ2-5	ASSSARDLQETQY
TRBV12-3/TRBV12-4	TRBJ2-1	ASSRTSGGVAYNEQF
TRBV5-1	TRBJ1-4	ASSLWEGEKLF
TRBV28	TRBJ2-2	ASSQPQRRGPVGGELF
TRBV2	TRBJ2-5	ASRTEETQY
TRBV7-9	TRBJ2-1	ASSSRTSGRAVEQF
TRBV28	TRBJ2-1	ASSVGTSEQF
TRBV3-1	TRBJ2-1	ASSQDRIGEQF
TRBV4-1	TRBJ1-4	ASSQPTTRGEKLF
TRBV20-1	TRBJ2-3	SASGFRAGSHADTQY
TRBV29-1	TRBJ2-1	SVMSGTFLSSYNEQF
TRBV27	TRBJ1-4	ASSKQGANEKLF
TRBV10-3	TRBJ1-6	AISEGLGSPLH
TRBV20-1	TRBJ2-3	SARDIGTGDADTQY
TRBV27	TRBJ2-7	ASSLAGTTYEQY
TRBV11-3	TRBJ2-2	ASSLTANTGELF
TRBV4-3	TRBJ2-7	ASSQGIGFSSYEQY
TRBV29-1	TRBJ2-1	SVTGTGAYNEQF
TRBV7-2	TRBJ2-3	ASSLRQGRAADTQY
TRBV20-1	TRBJ2-3	SARTDTDTQY
TRBV10-3	TRBJ2-1	AISESYTLRTSYNEQF
TRBV7-2	TRBJ2-4	ASSLKGVYGGAKNIQY
TRBV15	TRBJ1-1	ATSRSGGLNTEAF
TRBV20-1	TRBJ2-1	SARDRLDQF
TRBV5-1	TRBJ2-5	ASSFNWETQY
TRBV20-1	TRBJ2-1	SARSRTHNSAREQF
TRBV29-1	TRBJ1-1	SVFLGVDTEAF
TRBV5-1	TRBJ1-1	ASSAFGGNTEAF
TRBV7-2	TRBJ2-5	ASAASRGFQETQY
TRBV20-1	TRBJ2-4	SADGGGNIQY
TRBV19	TRBJ2-2	ASSLQANTGELF
TRBV29-1	TRBJ2-7	SVEGLQGSYYEQY
TRBV25-1	TRBJ2-3	ASSETDTQY
TRBV5-6	TRBJ2-2	ASSLIVTANTGELF
TRBV20-1	TRBJ2-2	SARFWSGSGTGELF
TRBV2	TRBJ2-1	ASSERVAGKGYEQF
TRBV7-9	TRBJ1-2	ASSLGQGTYGYT